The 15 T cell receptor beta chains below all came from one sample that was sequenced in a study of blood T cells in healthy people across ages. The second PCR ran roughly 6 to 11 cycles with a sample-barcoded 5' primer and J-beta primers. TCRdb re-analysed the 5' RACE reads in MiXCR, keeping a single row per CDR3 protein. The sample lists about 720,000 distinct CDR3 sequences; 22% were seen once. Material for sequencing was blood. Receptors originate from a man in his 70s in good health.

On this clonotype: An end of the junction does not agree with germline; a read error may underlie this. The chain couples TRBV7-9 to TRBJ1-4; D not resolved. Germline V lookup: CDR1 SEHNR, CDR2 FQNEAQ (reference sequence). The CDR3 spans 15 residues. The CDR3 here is CASGFLGRSNEKLFF. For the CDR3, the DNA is TGTGCCAGCGGCTTTCTCGGCAGATCTAATGAAAAACTGTTTTTT.

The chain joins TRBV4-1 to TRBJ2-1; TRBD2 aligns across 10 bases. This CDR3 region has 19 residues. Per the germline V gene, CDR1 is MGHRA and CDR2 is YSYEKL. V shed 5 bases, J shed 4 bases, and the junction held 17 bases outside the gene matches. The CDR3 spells CASSYEGLAAIGSYNEQFF. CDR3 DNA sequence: TGCGCCAGCAGCTATGAAGGACTAGCGGCAATTGGGTCGTACAATGAGCAGTTCTTC.

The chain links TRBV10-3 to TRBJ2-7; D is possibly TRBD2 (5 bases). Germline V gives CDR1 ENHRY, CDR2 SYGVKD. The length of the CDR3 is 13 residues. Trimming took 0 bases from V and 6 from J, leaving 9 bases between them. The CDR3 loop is CAISESRSGEQYF. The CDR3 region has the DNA TGTGCCATCAGTGAGTCCCGAAGCGGCGAGCAGTACTTC.

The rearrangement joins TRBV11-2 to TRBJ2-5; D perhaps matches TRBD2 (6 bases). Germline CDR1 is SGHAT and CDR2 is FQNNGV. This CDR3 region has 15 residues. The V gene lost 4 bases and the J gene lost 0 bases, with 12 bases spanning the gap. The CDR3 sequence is CASSSLGLHQETQYF. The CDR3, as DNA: TGTGCCAGCAGCTCCCTAGGACTACACCAAGAGACCCAGTACTTC. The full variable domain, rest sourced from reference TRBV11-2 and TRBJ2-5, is EAGVAQSPRYKIIEKRQSVAFWCNPISGHATLYWYQQILGQGPKLLIQFQNNGVVDDSQLPKDRFSAERLKGVDSTLKIQPAKLEDSAVYLCASSSLGLHQETQYFGPGTRLLVL.

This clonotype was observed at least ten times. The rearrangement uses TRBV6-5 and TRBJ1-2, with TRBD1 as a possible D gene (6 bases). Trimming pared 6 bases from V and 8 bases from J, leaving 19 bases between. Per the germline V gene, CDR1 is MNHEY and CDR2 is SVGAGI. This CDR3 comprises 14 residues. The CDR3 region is CASRRQESMSGYTF. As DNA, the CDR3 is TGTGCCAGCAGAAGACAGGAGAGTATGTCGGGCTACACCTTC.

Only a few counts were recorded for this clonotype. This CDR3 is CASGTTSQAQYF. The DNA for the CDR3 is TGTGCCAGCGGGACAACTAGCCAGGCCCAGTACTTC. The chain joins TRBV7-2 to TRBJ2-5; D might be TRBD1 or TRBD2, each matching 6 bases. Trimming removed 8 bases from V and 9 bases from J, with 16 bases in between. The CDR3 is made up of 12 amino acids. Germline lookup yields CDR1 SGHTA and CDR2 FQGNSA.

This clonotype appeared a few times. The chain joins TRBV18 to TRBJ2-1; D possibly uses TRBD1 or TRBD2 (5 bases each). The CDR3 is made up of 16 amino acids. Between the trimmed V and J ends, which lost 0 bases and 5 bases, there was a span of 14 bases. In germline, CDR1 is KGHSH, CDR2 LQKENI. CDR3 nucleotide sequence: TGTGCCAGCTCACCACCAATGGGACGGAACAACAATGAGCAGTTCTTC. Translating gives CASSPPMGRNNNEQFF.

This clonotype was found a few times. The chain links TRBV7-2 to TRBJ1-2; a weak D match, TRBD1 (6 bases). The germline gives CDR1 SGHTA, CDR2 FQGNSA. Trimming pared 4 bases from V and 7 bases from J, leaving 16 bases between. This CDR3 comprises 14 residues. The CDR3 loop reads CASSSPTGQAGYTF. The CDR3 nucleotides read TGTGCCAGCAGCTCCCCTACAGGGCAGGCTGGCTACACCTTC.

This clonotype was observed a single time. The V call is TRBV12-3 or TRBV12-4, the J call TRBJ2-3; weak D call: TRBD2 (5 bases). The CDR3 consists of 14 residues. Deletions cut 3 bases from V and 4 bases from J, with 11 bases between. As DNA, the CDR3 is TGTGCCAGCAGTTTCCTAGGGAGAGCAGATACGCAGTATTTT. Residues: CASSFLGRADTQYF.

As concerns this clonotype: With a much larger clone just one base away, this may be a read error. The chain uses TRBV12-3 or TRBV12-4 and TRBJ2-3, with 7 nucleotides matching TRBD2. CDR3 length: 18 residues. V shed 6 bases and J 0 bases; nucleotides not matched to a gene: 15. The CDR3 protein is CASSNGRGVRVSTDTQYF. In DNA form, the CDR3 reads TGTGCCAGCAGCAACGGACGGGGGGTGAGGGTGAGCACAGATACGCAGTATTTT.

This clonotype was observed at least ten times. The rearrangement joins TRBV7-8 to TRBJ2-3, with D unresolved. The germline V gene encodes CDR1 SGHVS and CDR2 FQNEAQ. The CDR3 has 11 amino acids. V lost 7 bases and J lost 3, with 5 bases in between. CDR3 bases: TGTGCCAGCACTCAAACAGATACGCAGTATTTT. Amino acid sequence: CASTQTDTQYF.

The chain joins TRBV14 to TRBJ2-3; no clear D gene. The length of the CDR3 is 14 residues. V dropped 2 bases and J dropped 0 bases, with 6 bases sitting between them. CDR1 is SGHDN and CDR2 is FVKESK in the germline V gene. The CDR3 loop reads CASSQTISTDTQYF. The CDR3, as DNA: TGTGCCAGCAGCCAAACGATAAGCACAGATACGCAGTATTTT.

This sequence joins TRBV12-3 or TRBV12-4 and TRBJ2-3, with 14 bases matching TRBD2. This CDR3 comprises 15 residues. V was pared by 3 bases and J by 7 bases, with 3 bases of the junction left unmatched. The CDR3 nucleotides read TGTGCCAGCAGTTTCGGACTAGCGGGGGGCTATACGCAGTATTTT. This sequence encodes CASSFGLAGGYTQYF.

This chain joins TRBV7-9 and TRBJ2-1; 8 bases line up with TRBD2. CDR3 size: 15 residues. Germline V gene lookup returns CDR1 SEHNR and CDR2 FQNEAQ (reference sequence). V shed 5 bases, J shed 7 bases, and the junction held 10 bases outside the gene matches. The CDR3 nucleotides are TGTGCCAGCAGCCCGCGCTTCGGGAGGGGAAATGAGCAGTTCTTC. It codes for CASSPRFGRGNEQFF.

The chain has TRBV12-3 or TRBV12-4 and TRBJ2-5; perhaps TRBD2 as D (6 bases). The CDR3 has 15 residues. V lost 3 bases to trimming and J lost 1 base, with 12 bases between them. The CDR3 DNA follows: TGTGCCAGCAGTTTTGGCGGGACGGGCCAAGAGACCCAGTACTTC. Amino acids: CASSFGGTGQETQYF.